These 24 T cell receptor beta chains were sequenced from one sample in a study of cytomegalovirus exposure and HLA in healthy donors. 60 Vbeta and 13 Jbeta primers were used in PCR. Libraries were prepared by immunoSEQ multiplex PCR; TCRdb keeps only in-frame clonotypes and omits some of them. The repertoire holds about 120,000 clones, with roughly 63% as singletons. Sequencing was performed on PBMCs. The receptors originated from a man in his forties or fifties in good health and CMV-seropositive.

The J gene is TRBJ1-1, the V gene TRBV4-1, with TRBD1 identical over 11 bases. The V and J ends lost 1 base and 5 bases, in that order; junction bases with no gene match: 6. The CDR3 has 16 amino acids. CDR1 is MGHRA, CDR2 YSYEKL, per germline. CDR3 nucleotides: TGCGCCAGCAGCCAAGGGGGACAGGGGGTTTATACTGAAGCTTTCTTT. Translated: CASSQGGQGVYTEAFF.

The gene calls are TRBV5-5 and TRBJ1-3; D possibly corresponds to TRBD1 (5 bases). The germline V gene has CDR1 SGHKS and CDR2 YYEKEE (reference sequence). Trimming removed 4 bases from V and 0 bases from J, with 11 bases in between. The CDR3 is 15 residues long. The DNA of the CDR3 is TGTGCCAGCAGCCTAGGACATATCTCTGGAAACACCATATATTTT. Its translation is CASSLGHISGNTIYF.

The sample holds a few counts of this clone. The genes are TRBV9 and TRBJ1-3; D call uncertain. V shed 0 bases and J shed 0 bases, with 10 bases lying between them. This CDR3 is built from 16 residues. Looked up from germline, CDR1 is SGDLS and CDR2 is YYNGEE. As DNA, the CDR3 is TGTGCCAGCAGCGTAGACGGAGATCGCTCTGGAAACACCATATATTTT. As protein: CASSVDGDRSGNTIYF. The whole variable domain, filled in from reference TRBV9 and TRBJ1-3, reads DSGVTQTPKHLITATGQRVTLRCSPRSGDLSVYWYQQSLDQGLQFLIQYYNGEERAKGNILERFSAQQFPDLHSELNLSSLELGDSALYFCASSVDGDRSGNTIYFGEGSWLTVV.

The rearrangement links TRBV5-4 to TRBJ2-7, with TRBD1 identical over 11 bases. The CDR3 runs to 16 residues. V gave up 0 bases and J gave up 6 bases; unmatched junction bases: 8. Germline loops: CDR1 SGHNT, CDR2 YYREEE (reference sequence). The CDR3 is CASSLGFGQGAGEQYF. The CDR3 DNA reads as TGTGCCAGCAGCTTGGGATTTGGACAGGGGGCGGGCGAGCAGTACTTC.

The CDR3 is CASSTGTGVVSSGNTIYF. Here the CDR3 DNA reads TGTGCCAGCAGCACCGGGACAGGGGTGGTGAGCTCTGGAAACACCATATATTTT. The rearrangement links TRBV7-6 to TRBJ1-3; 10 bases fit TRBD1. This CDR3 has 18 amino acids. From germline, CDR1 is SGHVS and CDR2 FNYEAQ. V trimming: 5 bases; J trimming: 0 bases; junction bases outside the gene matches: 10.

This sequence joins TRBV2 and TRBJ2-1; D is possibly TRBD2 (6 bases). Germline V gene sequence: CDR1 SNHLY, CDR2 FYNNEI. CDR3 length: 15 amino acids. V lost 6 bases and J 0 bases, leaving 12 bases between the germline ends. In nucleotides, the CDR3 is TGTGCCAGCAGAGGGGACTCCAGCTCCTACAATGAGCAGTTCTTC. Residues: CASRGDSSSYNEQFF.

The rearrangement uses TRBV12-2 and TRBJ2-7; the table's D call TRBD1 went unverified against the DNA. TRBV12-2 is a listed pseudogene. The CDR3 is 17 amino acids. CDR3: CASRARRQGVLRREQYF. The CDR3 nucleotides read TGTGCAAGTCGCGCCCGCCGACAGGGGGTGTTACGGCGGGAGCAGTACTTC.

The V and J genes are TRBV5-1 and TRBJ2-3; TRBD2 agrees at 13 bases. The CDR3 is 19 amino acids. With 4 bases clipped from V and 1 base from J, the junction kept 12 bases outside the gene matches. Germline V gene lookup returns CDR1 SGHRS and CDR2 YFSETQ. The CDR3 loop reads CASSEGLAGITEGTDTQYF. DNA of the CDR3: TGCGCCAGCAGCGAGGGACTAGCGGGGATTACGGAGGGCACAGATACGCAGTATTTT.

The chain recombines TRBV19 with TRBJ1-1, with 10 bases aligning to TRBD1. Per germline, CDR1 LNHDA and CDR2 SQIVND (reference sequence). The CDR3 runs to 15 residues. Trimming removed 5 bases from V and 7 bases from J; junction bases left unmatched: 10. The CDR3 DNA sequence: TGTGCCAGTAGTCGTCCGGGACAGGGGAAGGATGAAGCTTTCTTT. Translation gives CASSRPGQGKDEAFF.

The chain joins TRBV10-2 to TRBJ2-5; D is perhaps TRBD2 (5 bases). CDR3 length: 15 amino acids. Trimming shortened V by 7 bases and J by 2 bases, and 17 bases separated the two germline ends. CDR1 is WSHSY, CDR2 SAAADI, per germline. Written as DNA, the CDR3 is TGCGCCAGCACCTACGGACTGGGTGGGCAAGAGACCCAGTACTTC. Its translation is CASTYGLGGQETQYF.

The chain employs TRBV19 and TRBJ1-1; TRBD1 agrees at 7 bases. The germline gives CDR1 LNHDA, CDR2 SQIVND (reference sequence). The CDR3 has 13 residues. V shed 5 bases and J 7 bases; nucleotides not matched to a gene: 7. The CDR3 nucleotides read TGTGCCAGTAGTCCCCATCGACAGGGTGAAGCTTTCTTT. Residues: CASSPHRQGEAFF.

This clone was picked up one time. This sequence joins TRBV5-6 and TRBJ2-7; 7 bases line up with TRBD1. This CDR3 spans 15 amino acids. J lost 3 bases, V lost 1 base, and 7 bases had no gene match. Germline values: CDR1 SGHDT, CDR2 YYEEEE. The DNA of the CDR3 is TGTGCCAGCAGCTTGACCGGGACAGCAAACTACGAGCAGTACTTC. It translates to CASSLTGTANYEQYF.

Only a few counts were recorded for this clone. This chain uses TRBV5-1 with TRBJ2-7, with 12 bases aligning to TRBD1. Germline trimming cut 3 bases from V and 5 bases from J; bases unmatched to any gene: 6. This CDR3 region has 15 residues. Germline V gives CDR1 SGHRS, CDR2 YFSETQ. The CDR3 nucleotides are TGCGCCAGCAGCTATCGGGACAGGGGGCTGGACGAGCAGTACTTC. This translates into CASSYRDRGLDEQYF.

J is TRBJ2-4 and V is TRBV18, with 9 bases that match TRBD1. Germline CDR1 and CDR2: KGHSH and LQKENI. This CDR3 contains 19 residues. J gave up 6 bases and V 3 bases, and 18 bases lay outside the gene matches. As DNA, the CDR3 is TGTGCCAGCTCACCGGCCGGGACAGGGAAGGGTGTAGTAACAAACATTCAGTACTTC. This codes for CASSPAGTGKGVVTNIQYF.

The CDR3 here is CASSRLGQGDNEAFF. The CDR3 DNA is TGTGCCAGCAGTAGGTTGGGACAGGGGGATAATGAAGCTTTCTTT. V usage is TRBV5-5 and J usage is TRBJ1-1; 11 bases map to TRBD1. Germline V lookup: CDR1 SGHKS, CDR2 YYEKEE (reference sequence). The trim removed 5 bases at V and 7 bases at J, leaving 10 bases unmatched. The CDR3 has 15 amino acids.

V and J are TRBV30 and TRBJ2-5, with D hard to call. The CDR3 is 13 residues long. V was shortened by 1 base and J by 1 base, with 7 bases between the two germline ends. The germline CDR1 and CDR2 sequences are GTSNPN and SVGIG (reference sequence). CDR3 sequence reads: CAWSEQLQETQYF. Written as DNA, the CDR3 is TGTGCCTGGAGTGAACAGCTCCAAGAGACCCAGTACTTC.

The table lists this clone with a count of one. The CDR3 region is CSVAQTHSGNTIYF. The CDR3 DNA follows: TGCAGCGTCGCGCAAACCCACTCTGGAAACACCATATATTTT. This chain joins TRBV29-1 and TRBJ1-3; D gene unclear. CDR1 and CDR2 (germline): SQVTM, ANQGSEA. V gave up 6 bases and J gave up 0 bases, with 12 bases separating them. There are 14 residues in the CDR3. Complete variable domain (other parts from reference TRBV29-1 and TRBJ1-3): SAVISQKPSRDICQRGTSLTIQCQVDSQVTMMFWYRQQPGQSLTLIATANQGSEATYESGFVIDKFPISRPNLTFSTLTVSNMSPEDSSIYLCSVAQTHSGNTIYFGEGSWLTVV.

This clone was recorded a few times. The chain joins TRBV29-1 to TRBJ2-2; 10 bases agree with TRBD2. The CDR3 loop spans 14 amino acids. Looked up from germline, CDR1 is SQVTM and CDR2 is ANQGSEA. The V and J ends lost 5 bases and 1 base, in that order; junction bases with no gene match: 1. Here the CDR3 DNA reads TGCAGCGTTCTAGCGGGAGTGAACACCGGGGAGCTGTTTTTT. It encodes CSVLAGVNTGELFF.

The rearrangement links TRBV19 to TRBJ2-3, with 7 nucleotides matching TRBD1. CDR3 length: 15 residues. V was pared by 5 bases and J by 0 bases, with 5 bases of the junction left unmatched. The V gene's germline CDR1 is LNHDA and CDR2 SQIVND (reference sequence). In DNA form, the CDR3 reads TGTGCCAGTAGTGTACAGGGGTTTAGCACAGATACGCAGTATTTT. Amino acids: CASSVQGFSTDTQYF.

The chain has TRBV14 and TRBJ2-2; D uncertain. CDR3 length: 12 amino acids. CDR1 is SGHDN and CDR2 is FVKESK in the germline V gene. V lost 0 bases to trimming and J lost 6 bases, with 2 bases between them. CDR3 in DNA: TGTGCCAGCAGCCAAGACGCCGGGGAGCTGTTTTTT. This codes for CASSQDAGELFF.

The chain employs TRBV7-2 and TRBJ1-4, with D possibly being TRBD1 (5 bases). V was shortened by 2 bases and J by 10 bases, with 20 bases between the two germline ends. The V gene's germline CDR1 is SGHTA and CDR2 FQGNSA. The CDR3 length is 16 residues. The CDR3 here is CASSLRWTQGRAKLFF. The CDR3 DNA reads TGTGCCAGCAGCTTACGATGGACGCAGGGAAGGGCAAAACTGTTTTTT. The variable domain in full, with the rest retrieved from reference TRBV7-2 and TRBJ1-4, is GAGVSQSPSNKVTEKGKDVELRCDPISGHTALYWYRQSLGQGLEFLIYFQGNSAPDKSGLPSDRFSAERTGGSVSTLTIQRTQQEDSAVYLCASSLRWTQGRAKLFFGSGTQLSVL.

The sample holds a few counts of this clone. V and J are TRBV11-3 and TRBJ1-2, with TRBD1 matching over 10 bases. The V gene's germline CDR1 is SGHNT and CDR2 YENEEA. The trim removed 5 bases at V and 8 bases at J, leaving 8 bases unmatched. CDR3 size: 14 residues. This CDR3 is CASSVSGTGEGYTF. The CDR3 region has the DNA TGTGCCAGCAGCGTCTCCGGGACAGGGGAGGGCTACACCTTC.

V and J are TRBV29-1 and TRBJ2-6; D gene unclear. This CDR3 comprises 13 residues. Trimming removed 3 bases from V and 0 bases from J, with 3 bases in between. CDR1 SQVTM and CDR2 ANQGSEA come from the germline V gene. The CDR3 DNA is TGCAGCGTTGACGTCTCTGGGGCCAACGTCCTGACTTTC. Translation gives CSVDVSGANVLTF.

The chain has TRBV15 and TRBJ1-1, with D perhaps matching TRBD1 (5 bases). V was cut by 1 base and J by 8 bases, with 8 bases left in between. This CDR3 comprises 12 residues. Germline V CDR1 and CDR2: LNHNV, YYDKDF (reference sequence). CDR3 nucleotides: TGTGCCACCAGCAGAGGCGGGACGGAAGCTTTCTTT. Amino acid sequence: CATSRGGTEAFF.